These 18 T cell receptor beta chains came from one sample sequenced in a study of CD8 T cells in Susac syndrome. Random hexamers were used to reverse transcribe the RNA input (about 0.5 to 1 ug). TCRdb independently ran MiXCR on the immunoSEQ multiplex PCR reads; one entry per CDR3 protein. Among fewer than 200,000 distinct CDR3 sequences listed, about 95% were seen once. Material for sequencing was CD8+ T cells from PBMCs. These receptors originate from a human donor with multiple sclerosis.

This clonotype was recorded once. The CDR3: CATSVAGGDNEQFF. Here the CDR3 DNA reads TGTGCCACCAGTGTAGCGGGAGGGGACAATGAGCAGTTCTTC. The chain carries TRBV24-1 and TRBJ2-1, with 11 bases aligning to TRBD2. The CDR3 loop spans 14 amino acids. CDR1 and CDR2 from the germline V gene are KGHDR and SFDVKD. After removal of 5 bases from V and 5 bases from J, the junction contained 1 base not matched to a gene.

This clonotype was found a few times. The chain uses TRBV5-6 and TRBJ2-7; the match to TRBD1 covers 9 bases. Germline V gene lookup returns CDR1 SGHDT and CDR2 YYEEEE. Trimming cost V 3 bases and J 5 bases; bases outside gene matches: 0. The CDR3 is 12 amino acids. CDR3 in amino acids: CASSWTGDEQYF. CDR3 coding DNA: TGTGCCAGCAGCTGGACAGGGGACGAGCAGTACTTC.

This chain connects TRBV3-1 to TRBJ2-3; D is unresolved. The CDR3 loop spans 13 amino acids. V gave up 0 bases and J gave up 5 bases, with 6 bases separating them. Germline V gives CDR1 LGHDT, CDR2 YNNKEL (reference sequence). The CDR3, as DNA: TGTGCCAGCAGCCAAGAATCCGAAGATACGCAGTATTTT. This translates into CASSQESEDTQYF.

V is TRBV12-3 or TRBV12-4 and J is TRBJ1-5; D gene ambiguous. This CDR3 has 13 amino acids. Trimming removed 5 bases at V and 0 bases at J, with 5 bases between. Here the CDR3 reads CASSTSSNQPQHF. The CDR3 coding sequence is TGTGCCAGCAGTACAAGTAGCAATCAGCCCCAGCATTTT.

The rearrangement links TRBV9 to TRBJ2-1, with 12 bases lining up with TRBD2. This CDR3 has 19 amino acids. Germline CDR1 reads SGDLS; CDR2 reads YYNGEE. The J segment lost 1 base and the V segment lost 7 bases, leaving 15 bases of the junction unmatched. This CDR3 reads CASSGGGTSGFGSYNEQFF. The CDR3 bases are TGTGCCAGCTCCGGAGGGGGGACTAGCGGGTTTGGTTCCTACAATGAGCAGTTCTTC. Supplemented by reference TRBV9 and TRBJ2-1, the full variable domain reads DSGVTQTPKHLITATGQRVTLRCSPRSGDLSVYWYQQSLDQGLQFLIQYYNGEERAKGNILERFSAQQFPDLHSELNLSSLELGDSALYFCASSGGGTSGFGSYNEQFFGPGTRLTVL.

This clonotype occurred once. V and J are TRBV20-1 and TRBJ2-5, with TRBD1 identical over 8 bases. The V and J ends lost 7 bases and 3 bases, in that order; junction bases with no gene match: 10. In germline, CDR1 is DFQATT, CDR2 SNEGSKA (reference sequence). This CDR3 has 14 residues. CDR3 region: CSVIRRGRKETQYF. The CDR3 region has the DNA TGCAGTGTTATCCGCAGGGGGCGGAAAGAGACCCAGTACTTC.

J is TRBJ2-1 and V is TRBV7-9; D is uncertain. Per germline, CDR1 SEHNR and CDR2 FQNEAQ (reference sequence). The V end was cut by 6 bases, the J end by 8 bases, with 11 bases between. The CDR3 consists of 12 residues. CDR3 sequence: CASRRSGDEQFF. The CDR3 nucleotides are TGTGCCAGCAGACGATCAGGCGATGAGCAGTTCTTC.

This clonotype was seen a single time. The chain is built from TRBV7-9 and TRBJ2-7; 12 nucleotides align to TRBD2. V dropped 3 bases and J dropped 5; count of bases not matched to a gene: 5. The CDR3 spans 15 residues. In germline, CDR1 is SEHNR, CDR2 FQNEAQ (reference sequence). CDR3: CASSFLAGGSHEQYF. CDR3 bases: TGTGCCAGCAGCTTTCTAGCGGGAGGGTCCCACGAGCAGTACTTC.

The gene calls are TRBV14 and TRBJ2-2; D possibly corresponds to TRBD2 (7 bases). The CDR3 is 17 residues long. V was cut by 1 base and J by 5 bases, with 17 bases left in between. Germline values: CDR1 SGHDN, CDR2 FVKESK. The CDR3 region is CASSQVTGGPQTGELFF. CDR3 sequence (DNA): TGTGCCAGCAGCCAAGTTACCGGGGGGCCTCAAACCGGGGAGCTGTTTTTT.

V is TRBV28 and J is TRBJ1-1; TRBD1 is a possible D gene (6 bases). CDR1 is MDHEN, CDR2 SYDVKM, per germline. Trimming took off 1 base at V and 4 bases at J, with 10 bases between the two ends. The CDR3 spans 14 residues. The CDR3 sequence is CASSLLGASTEAFF. Here the CDR3 DNA reads TGTGCCAGCAGTTTATTGGGGGCGTCCACTGAAGCTTTCTTT.

The J gene is TRBJ2-7, the V gene TRBV20-1; 9 bases agree with TRBD2. V gave up 3 bases and J gave up 2 bases; unmatched junction bases: 5. This CDR3 has 14 residues. CDR1 is DFQATT, CDR2 SNEGSKA, per germline (reference sequence). CDR3 sequence: CSASLLAGPYEQYF. The CDR3 DNA reads TGCAGTGCTAGTTTGCTAGCGGGACCCTACGAGCAGTACTTC.

The rearrangement links TRBV2 to TRBJ1-2; D is unclear. Trimming removed 6 bases at V and 3 bases at J, with 8 bases between. Germline assignment: CDR1 SNHLY and CDR2 FYNNEI. The CDR3 has 12 residues. This chain's CDR3 is CASSKVHYGYTF. The CDR3 nucleotides are TGTGCCAGCAGCAAGGTTCACTATGGCTACACCTTC.

The V and J genes are TRBV29-1 and TRBJ2-1; perhaps TRBD1 as D (5 bases). Per germline, CDR1 SQVTM and CDR2 ANQGSEA. This CDR3 contains 13 residues. V was pared by 5 bases and J by 7 bases, with 15 bases between. For the CDR3, the DNA is TGCAGCGTTTTAATAGGGGTCCAAAATGAGCAGTTCTTC. Residues: CSVLIGVQNEQFF.

This chain joins TRBV11-2 and TRBJ2-5, with 12 bases aligning to TRBD2. Germline V gene data show CDR1 as SGHAT and CDR2 as FQNNGV. This CDR3 is built from 16 residues. Trimming removed 5 bases from V and 3 bases from J; junction bases left unmatched: 7. CDR3 sequence reads: CASSTLLAGGEETQYF. In DNA, the CDR3 is TGTGCCAGCAGCACACTACTAGCGGGGGGAGAAGAGACCCAGTACTTC.

The CDR3 nucleotides are TGCAGCGTTGCCAGTTCTATCACAGGGTACAATGAGCAGTTCTTC. Translating gives CSVASSITGYNEQFF. V gene TRBV29-1 combines with J gene TRBJ2-1; tentative D call: TRBD1 (6 bases). This CDR3 spans 15 amino acids. Trimming shortened V by 4 bases and J by 4 bases, and 17 bases separated the two germline ends. Germline CDR1 SQVTM, CDR2 ANQGSEA.

This chain uses TRBV15 with TRBJ2-7; weak D call: TRBD2 (6 bases). CDR1 and CDR2 from the germline V gene are LNHNV and YYDKDF (reference sequence). V lost 5 bases, J lost 3 bases, and 8 bases lay in between. This CDR3 has 12 amino acids. CDR3 in amino acids: CATSYGSYEQYF. Here the CDR3 DNA reads TGTGCCACCAGCTACGGGAGCTACGAGCAGTACTTC.

The chain uses TRBV30 and TRBJ2-1; D ambiguous. Deletions cut 5 bases from V and 0 bases from J, with 8 bases between. CDR1 and CDR2 from the germline V gene are GTSNPN and SVGIG (reference sequence). The CDR3 covers 13 residues. The DNA of the CDR3 is TGTGCCTGGTTAGGAGCCTCCTACAATGAGCAGTTCTTC. Its translation: CAWLGASYNEQFF.

The V call is TRBV28, the J call TRBJ1-5, with D maybe TRBD1 (5 bases). Deletions cut 6 bases from V and 5 bases from J, with 14 bases between. This CDR3 is built from 14 residues. The V gene's germline CDR1 is MDHEN and CDR2 SYDVKM. CDR3 nucleotide sequence: TGTGCCAGCAGGTCGACAGTTCGGCATCAGCCCCAGCATTTT. This encodes CASRSTVRHQPQHF.